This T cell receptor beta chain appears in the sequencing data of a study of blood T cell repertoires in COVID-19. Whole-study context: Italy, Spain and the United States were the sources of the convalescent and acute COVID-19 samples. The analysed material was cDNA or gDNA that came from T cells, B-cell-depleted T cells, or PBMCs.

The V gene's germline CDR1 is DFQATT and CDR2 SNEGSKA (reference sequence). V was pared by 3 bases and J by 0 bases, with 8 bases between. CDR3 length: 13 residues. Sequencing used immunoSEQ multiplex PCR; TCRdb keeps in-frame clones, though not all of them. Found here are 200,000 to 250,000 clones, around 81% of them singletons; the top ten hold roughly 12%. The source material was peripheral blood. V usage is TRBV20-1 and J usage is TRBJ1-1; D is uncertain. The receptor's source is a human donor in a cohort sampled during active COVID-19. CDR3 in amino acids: CSASGLLNTEAFF. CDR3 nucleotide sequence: TGCAGTGCTAGTGGACTCCTGAACACTGAAGCTTTCTTT.